The clone carrying this T cell receptor beta chain has at least ten counts. Unmatched junction bases numbered 12, after V lost 4 bases and J lost 0 bases. Germline CDR1 and CDR2: SEHNR and FQNEAQ (reference sequence). CDR3 size: 19 residues. The data were taken from a study of T cell repertoires in cytomegalovirus infection. Study as a whole: Indicated by public TCR beta signatures were CMV infection and matching HLA type.

TCRdb reprocessed the reads via MiXCR and lists one record per CDR3 protein. This sample has roughly 500,000 distinct CDR3 sequences, with approximately 16% found just once. Sequencing was carried out using CD8+ T cells from PBMCs. This chain connects TRBV7-9 to TRBJ2-2, with 9 bases fitting TRBD2. The TCR comes from a human donor in good health (CMV status not recorded). Some clones in this sample may be carry-over from other donors' samples. For the CDR3, the DNA is TGTGCCAGCAGCTCCCAGCGGGAGGAAGGCCGGGCGAACACCGGGGAGCTGTTTTTT. It yields the protein CASSSQREEGRANTGELFF.